This T cell receptor (beta chain) was retrieved from a study of cytomegalovirus exposure and HLA in healthy donors. The wider study: There were fewer than 130 million unique TCR beta sequences, drawn from approximately 180 million T cells, in an earlier analysis.

General observations from the study: Overall, approximately 180 TCR beta chains were annotated as cytomegalovirus-associated.

With regard to this clone: Its target is not known.

The PCR made use of 60 Vbeta and 13 Jbeta primers. Method: immunoSEQ multiplex PCR; TCRdb's copy keeps in-frame clones and lacks some. The table lists roughly 200,000 clones, 70% to 80% of them singletons. Trimming removed 4 bases from V and 3 bases from J, with 10 bases in between. This CDR3 comprises 13 residues. Germline values: CDR1 SNHLY, CDR2 FYNNEI. The sequence derives from a woman aged 60-75 years in good health and CMV-seropositive. This rearrangement joins TRBV2 to TRBJ2-7; D unresolved. Sequencing was carried out using PBMCs. CDR3: CASSVRVLYEQYF. In nucleotides, the CDR3 is TGTGCCAGCAGTGTTCGGGTGCTCTACGAGCAGTACTTC. The complete variable domain, with remaining parts taken from reference TRBV2 and TRBJ2-7, reads EPEVTQTPSHQVTQMGQEVILRCVPISNHLYFYWYRQILGQKVEFLVSFYNNEISEKSEIFDDQFSVERPDGSNFTLKIRSTKLEDSAMYFCASSVRVLYEQYFGPGTRLTVT.